This T cell receptor beta chain was identified in a study of shared clonotypes between healthy human individuals. The naive CD8 fraction comprised CD45RO-negative cells positively selected for CCR7 and excluded terminally differentiated effector memory CD45RA+ cells. On this clone itself: The antigen remains unidentified. Other DNA sequences in the same sample also yield this CDR3.

The CDR3 extends over 14 amino acids. Germline V gives CDR1 MNHEY, CDR2 SMNVEV (reference sequence). Germline trimming cut 4 bases from V and 7 bases from J; bases unmatched to any gene: 4. Profiled with immunoSEQ multiplex PCR; TCRdb holds only in-frame clones, not every one. This table holds some 2,100,000 clones, roughly 91% found once. Regarding the study as a whole: Several donors held approximately 4.6% of naive CD4 clonotypes in common. Non-shared clonotypes were found to have lower generation probabilities than the clonotypes that were shared by all four of the sorted-subset donors. Naive subsets, compared against memory subsets, generally had larger estimated richness values.

The sequenced material came from naive CD8+ T cells from PBMCs. The chain uses TRBV27 and TRBJ1-2; 12 bases match TRBD1. The receptor was derived from a man between 18 and 29 years old in good health. Some clones in this sample may be carry-over from other donors' samples. CDR3 in amino acids: CASSSGQGARGYTF. The CDR3 region has the DNA TGTGCCAGCAGTTCGGGACAGGGGGCGCGTGGCTACACCTTC.